Listed here is a single T cell receptor beta chain. Antigen: not known. The sample belongs to a study of cytomegalovirus exposure and HLA in healthy donors. Looking at the study overall: The roughly 120 validation repertoires and the approximately 630 first-cohort repertoires shared a platform, a later analysis reported.

This table comes from immunoSEQ multiplex PCR, and its TCRdb copy is limited to in-frame clones, with some not included. The sample yields about 160,000 clones, roughly 96% seen once. CDR3 length: 14 amino acids. Germline-derived CDR1 and CDR2 are MNHEY and SVGAGI. V shed 6 bases and J 1 base; nucleotides not matched to a gene: 3. General observations from the study: Many donors carried some public TCRs, although rarity characterized most TCR sequences. Researchers reported that a few CMV-associated chains were confirmed in vitro as CMV antigen-specific. Altogether, about 160 TCR beta chains were recorded as cytomegalovirus-associated.

The V gene is TRBV6-5, the J gene TRBJ2-3; 8 bases line up with TRBD2. Sequenced input: PBMCs. The origin of this receptor is a young woman in good health and CMV-seronegative. The CDR3 nucleotides read TGTGCCAGCAGGCGAGCGGGGGGCACAGATACGCAGTATTTT. It encodes CASRRAGGTDTQYF.